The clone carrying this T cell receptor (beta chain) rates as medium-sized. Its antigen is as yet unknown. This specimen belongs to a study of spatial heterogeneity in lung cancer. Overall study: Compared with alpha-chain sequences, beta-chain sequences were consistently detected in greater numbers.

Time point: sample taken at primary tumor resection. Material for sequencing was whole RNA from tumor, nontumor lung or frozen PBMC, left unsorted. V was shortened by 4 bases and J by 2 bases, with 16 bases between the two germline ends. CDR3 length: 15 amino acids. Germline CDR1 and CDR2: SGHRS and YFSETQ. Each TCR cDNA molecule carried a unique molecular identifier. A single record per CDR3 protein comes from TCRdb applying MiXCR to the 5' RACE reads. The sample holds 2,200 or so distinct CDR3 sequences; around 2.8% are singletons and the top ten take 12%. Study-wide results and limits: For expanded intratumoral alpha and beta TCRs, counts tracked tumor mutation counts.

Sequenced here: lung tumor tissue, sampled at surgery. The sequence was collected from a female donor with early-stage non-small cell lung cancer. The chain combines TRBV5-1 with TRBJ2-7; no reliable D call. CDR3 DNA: TGCGCCAGCAGCCCGTCCGGACGGACGACCTACGAGCAGTACTTC. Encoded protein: CASSPSGRTTYEQYF.